This T cell receptor (beta chain) was obtained from a study of beta chain features in type 1 diabetes. Study observations and caveats: There was a moderate but significant shortening of TCRB CDR3s in all four CD4+ subsets of Type 1 diabetes patients.

Averaging about 116 mL, one heparinised blood draw was given by each donor. Germline loops: CDR1 SGHDN, CDR2 FVKESK. The V gene lost 3 bases and the J gene lost 4 bases, with 6 bases spanning the gap. The CDR3 extends over 12 amino acids. The isolated RNA, all of it, was reverse transcribed, so expressed TCRB transcripts were what got sequenced. Only in-frame clones appear in the TCRdb table, and some are missing; sequencing was by immunoSEQ multiplex PCR. The sample has about 360,000 clones, 10% to 15% seen once. A remark on this clone: Its antigen is not identified.

The receptor was derived from a man between 18 and 29 years old in good health. Sequenced: naive CD4+ T cells from blood. The chain recombines TRBV14 with TRBJ1-2; no clear D gene. This chain's CDR3 is CASSHVPYGYTF. CDR3 DNA: TGTGCCAGCAGCCACGTTCCCTATGGCTACACCTTC.